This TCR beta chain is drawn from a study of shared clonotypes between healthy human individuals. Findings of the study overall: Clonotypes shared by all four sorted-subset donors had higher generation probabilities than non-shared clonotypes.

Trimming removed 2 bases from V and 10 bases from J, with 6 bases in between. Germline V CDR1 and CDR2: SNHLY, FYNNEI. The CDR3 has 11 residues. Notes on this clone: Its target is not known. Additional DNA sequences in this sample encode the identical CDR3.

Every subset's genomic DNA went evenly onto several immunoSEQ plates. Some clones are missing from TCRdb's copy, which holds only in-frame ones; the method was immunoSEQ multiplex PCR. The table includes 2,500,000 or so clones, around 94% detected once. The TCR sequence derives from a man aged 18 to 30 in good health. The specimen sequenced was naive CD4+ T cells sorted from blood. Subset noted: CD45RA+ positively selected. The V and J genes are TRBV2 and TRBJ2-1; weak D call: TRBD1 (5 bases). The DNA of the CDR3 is TGTGCCAGCAGTGAAAGGGGAGAGCAGTTCTTC. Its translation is CASSERGEQFF. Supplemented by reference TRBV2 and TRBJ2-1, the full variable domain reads EPEVTQTPSHQVTQMGQEVILRCVPISNHLYFYWYRQILGQKVEFLVSFYNNEISEKSEIFDDQFSVERPDGSNFTLKIRSTKLEDSAMYFCASSERGEQFFGPGTRLTVL.